The TCR beta chain described here comes from a study of regulatory T cells in long-lasting Graves disease. Study-level findings and limits: Under persistent disease, TRBV28, TRBJ1-2 and TRBJ2-5 were used preferentially.

V gave up 3 bases and J gave up 2 bases, with 17 bases separating them. The CDR3 extends over 15 amino acids. CDR1 and CDR2 from the germline V gene are DFQATT and SNEGSKA (reference sequence). This clonotype was seen repeatedly, ten times or more. The antigen is undetermined. Arm-PCR of CDR3 regions and iRepertoire HTBI primers were used to build TCR beta libraries. TCRdb reprocessed the multiplex PCR reads via MiXCR and lists one record per CDR3 protein. In the table there are 350,000 to 500,000 distinct CDR3 sequences, approximately 15% of which are singletons. Stated time point: newly diagnosed GD, antithyroid drugs for less than 3 months. From RNA extracted from PBMCs, the TCR library was made. Patients of an endocrinology department in Xi'an, China, were included. The data were also submitted as part of a second study, on T cells in Graves' hyperthyroidism and ophthalmopathy. This second study says: A model using 13 V-J features told ophthalmopathy apart from stable hyperthyroidism.

The genes are TRBV20-1 and TRBJ2-7; perhaps TRBD1 as D (6 bases). The input for sequencing was peripheral blood mononuclear cells (PBMCs), taken at new diagnosis, from a patient treated with antithyroid drugs. The sequence derives from a woman in her fifties or sixties with Graves disease. Here the CDR3 reads CSASDRDKEPYEQYF. Here the CDR3 DNA reads TGCAGTGCTAGCGACCGGGACAAAGAGCCCTACGAGCAGTACTTC.